This T cell receptor (beta chain) was captured in a study of OX40 agonist ivuxolimab in advanced cancers. Only in-frame clones appear in the TCRdb table, and some are missing; sequencing was by immunoSEQ multiplex PCR. The sample contains over 70,000 clones, approximately 91% of which appear only once. Deletions cut 4 bases from V and 4 bases from J, with 16 bases between. Germline values: CDR1 SGHRS, CDR2 YFSETQ. The CDR3 is made up of 15 amino acids. This chain uses TRBV5-1 with TRBJ2-3; D gene uncertain. Sequences were derived from CD4+ or CD8+ T cells sorted from blood, sampled in a trial of the OX40 agonist ivuxolimab. The source of this sequence is an adult with an advanced solid tumor such as melanoma, head and neck, liver or kidney cancer. The CDR3 region is CASSPRWIYADTQYF. CDR3 bases: TGCGCCAGCAGCCCCAGGTGGATTTACGCAGATACGCAGTATTTT.